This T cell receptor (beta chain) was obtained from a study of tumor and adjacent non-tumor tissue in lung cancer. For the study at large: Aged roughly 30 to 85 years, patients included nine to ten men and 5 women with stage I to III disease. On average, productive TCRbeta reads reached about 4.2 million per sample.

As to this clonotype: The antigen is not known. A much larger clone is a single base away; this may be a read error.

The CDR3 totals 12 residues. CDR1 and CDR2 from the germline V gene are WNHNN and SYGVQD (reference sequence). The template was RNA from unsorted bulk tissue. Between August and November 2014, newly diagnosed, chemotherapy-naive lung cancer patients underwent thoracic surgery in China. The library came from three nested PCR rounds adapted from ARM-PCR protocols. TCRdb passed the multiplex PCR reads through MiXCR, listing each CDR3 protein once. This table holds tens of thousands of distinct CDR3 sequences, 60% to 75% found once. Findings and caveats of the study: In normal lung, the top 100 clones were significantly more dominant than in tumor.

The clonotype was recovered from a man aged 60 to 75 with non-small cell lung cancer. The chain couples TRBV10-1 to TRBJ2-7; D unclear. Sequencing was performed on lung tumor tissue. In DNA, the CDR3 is TGCGACAGCAGTGAGTTGAGAGACGAGCAGTACTTC. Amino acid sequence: CDSSELRDEQYF.